The TCR beta chain described here comes from a study of blood T cell repertoires in COVID-19. Looking at the study overall: From the United States, Italy and Spain came samples of acute and convalescent COVID-19. Sources were T cells, B-cell-depleted T cells, or PBMCs; the material itself was cDNA or gDNA.

Germline V gene sequence: CDR1 SQVTM, CDR2 ANQGSEA. The CDR3 contains 14 residues. V shed 7 bases, J shed 2 bases, and the junction held 9 bases outside the gene matches. Original data processing: Reference gene primer amplification gave nucleated cell count estimates. Assay: immunoSEQ multiplex PCR; the TCRdb copy retains only in-frame clones and omits some. The DNA was the basis for D and trimming; V, J and clone size are from that table. The data show roughly 50,000 clones, about 76% seen once. The sequenced sample was peripheral blood. The J gene is TRBJ1-2, the V gene TRBV29-1; 8 nucleotides align to TRBD1. The clonotype originates from a human donor with active or convalescent COVID-19. The donor label of this sample is uncertain. The CDR3 region has the DNA TGCAGCGCCGACGGACAGGGAGGAAACTATGGCTACACCTTC. Translating gives CSADGQGGNYGYTF.